One and the same sample provided the 10 T cell receptor beta chains below, sequenced in a study of CD8+CD57+ T cells in acquired aplastic anemia. The TCR beta profiling, which covered VDJ combination and CDR3 sequence, was carried out using genomic DNA as the template. Each CDR3 protein gets one entry after TCRdb re-called the reads with MiXCR. The sample shows 350,000 to 450,000 distinct CDR3 sequences, 55% to 70% of them seen only once. Sample: sorted CD4+, CD8+, or CD8+CD57+ T cells (not recorded which) from PBMCs. The receptors originated from a human donor in good health, serving as a control.

Comments on this clonotype: At one boundary the junction diverges from the germline segment, which might be a read error. The rearrangement links TRBV9 to TRBJ2-1, with TRBD1 as a possible D gene (6 bases). The CDR3 consists of 17 residues. Germline V lookup: CDR1 SGDLS, CDR2 YYNGEE. In nucleotides, the CDR3 is TGTGCCAGCAGCGTAAAGGGGGATGACTACTACTACAATAAGCAGCTCTTC. Residues: CASSVKGDDYYYNKQLF.

J is TRBJ2-1 and V is TRBV20-1, with 7 bases aligning to TRBD1. Germline loops: CDR1 DFQATT, CDR2 SNEGSKA (reference sequence). This CDR3 has 14 amino acids. The J segment lost 7 bases and the V segment lost 5 bases, leaving 11 bases of the junction unmatched. The CDR3 here is CSADRAGGDNEQFF. For the CDR3, the DNA is TGCAGTGCTGACAGGGCAGGAGGCGATAATGAGCAGTTCTTC.

The gene calls are TRBV24-1 and TRBJ2-1, with a possible D match to TRBD1 (5 bases). The CDR3 is 15 amino acids. The V gene lost 4 bases and the J gene lost 5 bases, with 14 bases spanning the gap. Germline V gene sequence: CDR1 KGHDR, CDR2 SFDVKD. In nucleotides, the CDR3 is TGTGCCACCAGTGAGGCCTTTGGGGCCCACAATGAGCAGTTCTTC. Its translation: CATSEAFGAHNEQFF.

As for this clonotype: This is likely a read error, given that the CDR3 carries no conserved phenylalanine or tryptophan at its end. J is TRBJ1-2 and V is TRBV9, with D tentatively TRBD1 (6 bases). Trimming cost V 6 bases and J 8 bases, with 17 bases left between them. Germline CDR1 SGDLS, CDR2 YYNGEE. The CDR3 has 13 amino acids. CDR3 nucleotides: TGTGCCAGCAACAGGGACACGGACGAAGGCTACACCCTC. Translating it yields CASNRDTDEGYTL.

This chain uses TRBV24-1 with TRBJ1-5; tentatively, D is TRBD1 (5 bases). The V and J ends lost 3 bases and 2 bases respectively, with 13 bases between them. Germline V gene lookup returns CDR1 KGHDR and CDR2 SFDVKD. CDR3 length equals 16 residues. CDR3 sequence (DNA): TGTGCCACCAGTGATAGGGGAGGGACTGGCAATCAGCCCCAGCATTTT. Protein product: CATSDRGGTGNQPQHF.

This clonotype was seen a few times. The chain employs TRBV24-1 and TRBJ2-7, with no clear D. CDR3 length: 12 amino acids. The germline V and J ends were trimmed by 7 bases and 3 bases, with 9 bases remaining between them. Germline V gives CDR1 KGHDR, CDR2 SFDVKD. The CDR3 spells CATREGRYEQYF. CDR3 in DNA: TGTGCCACCAGGGAAGGTCGCTACGAGCAGTACTTC.

The chain recombines TRBV7-8 with TRBJ1-5, with 11 bases that match TRBD1. This CDR3 is built from 17 residues. With V trimmed by 3 bases and J by 2 bases, 6 bases remained unmatched. The germline CDR1 and CDR2 sequences are SGHVS and FQNEAQ. CDR3 sequence reads: CASSFRDRGVGNQPQHF. CDR3 bases: TGTGCCAGCAGCTTCCGGGACAGGGGGGTGGGCAATCAGCCCCAGCATTTT.

This clonotype was observed many times. CDR3 sequence: CASTGVDTQYF. The CDR3 nucleotides are TGTGCCAGCACTGGTGTAGATACGCAGTATTTT. The rearrangement links TRBV2 to TRBJ2-3; D ambiguous. CDR1 and CDR2 (germline): SNHLY, FYNNEI. CDR3 length: 11 residues. V was pared by 7 bases and J by 5 bases, with 7 bases between.

This clonotype has ten or more counts. The genes are TRBV7-8 and TRBJ1-1; the D is unclear. The CDR3 totals 13 residues. V lost 5 bases to trimming and J lost 0 bases, with 7 bases between them. In germline, CDR1 is SGHVS, CDR2 FQNEAQ. The DNA for the CDR3 is TGTGCCAGCAGCGCGCCGGTGAACACTGAAGCTTTCTTT. It translates to CASSAPVNTEAFF.

The chain combines TRBV6-5 with TRBJ1-2; D is ambiguous. The CDR3 extends over 14 amino acids. In germline, CDR1 is MNHEY, CDR2 SVGAGI. Trimming shortened V by 7 bases and J by 4 bases, and 16 bases separated the two germline ends. The CDR3 region has the DNA TGTGCCAGCACCTATAGTGCAGCCGCCTATGGCTACACCTTC. This codes for CASTYSAAAYGYTF.